What follows describes a single T cell receptor (beta chain). This specimen comes from a study of CD8 T cells in Susac syndrome. TCR beta sequencing was performed on blood CD8+ and CD4+ T cells. The control group consisted of healthy donors matched for age and sex. The authors reverse transcribed roughly 0.5 to 1 ug RNA with random hexamers. TCR beta CDR3 was amplified by immunoSEQ multiplex PCR. This amplification extended across 54 Vbeta and 13 Jbeta segments. A single record per CDR3 protein comes from TCRdb applying MiXCR to the immunoSEQ multiplex PCR reads. The sample has 80,000 to 90,000 distinct CDR3 sequences, roughly 91% seen once; the top ten hold roughly 0.32%. The CDR3 is made up of 13 amino acids. Germline CDR1 and CDR2: PRHDT and FYEKMQ (reference sequence). V shed 4 bases and J shed 5 bases, with 12 bases lying between them.

The chain employs TRBV13 and TRBJ2-7; maybe TRBD2 (5 bases). The sample consisted of CD8+ T cells from PBMCs. The sequence came from a human donor in good health. DNA for the CDR3: TGTGCCAGCAGCTCCCTTAACGGGGACGAGCAGTACTTC. Translation gives CASSSLNGDEQYF.